The present entry profiles one TCR beta chain with its context. These data belong to a study of blood T cell repertoires in COVID-19. Study-wide context: Researchers got acute and convalescent COVID-19 samples from the United States, Italy and Spain.

V shed 3 bases, J shed 1 base, and the junction held 8 bases outside the gene matches. The CDR3 runs to 16 residues. Per germline, CDR1 SGHAT and CDR2 FQNNGV. Seattle enrolled patients during active infection and tracked them longitudinally. In the original processing: For nucleated cells, counts were estimated from reference gene primer amplification. The assay was immunoSEQ multiplex PCR, and TCRdb's table has in-frame clones only and misses some. D and trimming come from the DNA, and the V and J calls and clone size come from that table. The data hold roughly 160,000 clones, with over 75% observed a single time.

The rearrangement links TRBV11-2 to TRBJ1-1; 7 bases fit TRBD1. This clonotype was obtained from a man aged 80 or over with COVID-19, enrolled during active disease. Input material: peripheral blood. DNA for the CDR3: TGTGCCAGCAGCTTGATACAGGGGATTCGGAACACTGAAGCTTTCTTT. Translated: CASSLIQGIRNTEAFF.